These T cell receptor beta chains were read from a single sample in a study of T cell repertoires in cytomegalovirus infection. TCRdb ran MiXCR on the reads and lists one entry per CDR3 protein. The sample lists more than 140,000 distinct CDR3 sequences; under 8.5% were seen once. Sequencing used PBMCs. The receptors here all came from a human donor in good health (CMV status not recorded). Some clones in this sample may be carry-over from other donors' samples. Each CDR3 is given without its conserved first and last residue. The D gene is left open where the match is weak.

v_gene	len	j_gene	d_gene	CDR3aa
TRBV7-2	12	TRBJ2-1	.	ASSLTDSYNEQF
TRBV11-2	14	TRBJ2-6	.	ASSLARGSGANVLT
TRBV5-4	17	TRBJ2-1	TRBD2	ASSRGTSGGGRYYNEQF
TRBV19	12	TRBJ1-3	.	ASRTTNLGNTIY
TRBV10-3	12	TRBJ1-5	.	AISESTGNGPQH
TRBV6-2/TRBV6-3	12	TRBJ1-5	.	ASSYGASNQPQH
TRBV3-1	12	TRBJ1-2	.	ASSPLVRLSGYT
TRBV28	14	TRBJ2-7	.	ASRGGWAGGYYEQY
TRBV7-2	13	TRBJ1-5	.	ASSLEGATSRPQH
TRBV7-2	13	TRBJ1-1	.	ASSLGGGVGTEAF
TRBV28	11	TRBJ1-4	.	ASSLFEHEKLF
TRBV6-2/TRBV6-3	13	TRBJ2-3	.	ASLEDKGAADTQY
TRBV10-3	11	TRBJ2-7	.	AISEVLDYEQY
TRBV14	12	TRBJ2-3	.	ASSHRASTDTQY
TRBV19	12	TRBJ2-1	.	ASSAFYRANEQF
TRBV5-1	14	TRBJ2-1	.	ASSQRAGTPYNEQF
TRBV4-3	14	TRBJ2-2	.	ASSQKSSTAGGELF
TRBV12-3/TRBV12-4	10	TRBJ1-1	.	ASSLDPSRAF
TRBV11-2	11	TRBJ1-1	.	ASSIQGSTEAF
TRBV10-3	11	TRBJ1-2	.	AISESKVDGYT
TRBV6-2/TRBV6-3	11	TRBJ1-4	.	AISTRINEKLF
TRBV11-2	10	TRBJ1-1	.	ASSLLYTGAF
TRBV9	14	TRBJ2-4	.	ASSGAGGLAKNIQY
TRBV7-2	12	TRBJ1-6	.	ASSLEAYGSPLH
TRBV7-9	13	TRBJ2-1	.	ASSFTGSSYNEQF
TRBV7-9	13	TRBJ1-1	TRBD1	ASSLGQGASTEAF
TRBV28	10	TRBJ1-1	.	ASSWGHREAF
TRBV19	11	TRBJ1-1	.	ASNHRGNTEAF
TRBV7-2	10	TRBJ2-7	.	ASSFETYEQY
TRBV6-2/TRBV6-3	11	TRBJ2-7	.	ASSYPRNYEQY
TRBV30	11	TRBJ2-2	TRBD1	AWSRTGFGELF
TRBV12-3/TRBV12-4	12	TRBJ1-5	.	ASAETDSNQPQH
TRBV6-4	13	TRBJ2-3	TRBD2	ASSDERGAQYTQY
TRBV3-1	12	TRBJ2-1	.	ASSNGGGYNEQF
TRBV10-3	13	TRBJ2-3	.	AISEGREATDTQY
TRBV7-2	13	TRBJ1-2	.	ASSLVPSHPYGYT
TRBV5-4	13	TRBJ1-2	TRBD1	ASNPPREGARGYT